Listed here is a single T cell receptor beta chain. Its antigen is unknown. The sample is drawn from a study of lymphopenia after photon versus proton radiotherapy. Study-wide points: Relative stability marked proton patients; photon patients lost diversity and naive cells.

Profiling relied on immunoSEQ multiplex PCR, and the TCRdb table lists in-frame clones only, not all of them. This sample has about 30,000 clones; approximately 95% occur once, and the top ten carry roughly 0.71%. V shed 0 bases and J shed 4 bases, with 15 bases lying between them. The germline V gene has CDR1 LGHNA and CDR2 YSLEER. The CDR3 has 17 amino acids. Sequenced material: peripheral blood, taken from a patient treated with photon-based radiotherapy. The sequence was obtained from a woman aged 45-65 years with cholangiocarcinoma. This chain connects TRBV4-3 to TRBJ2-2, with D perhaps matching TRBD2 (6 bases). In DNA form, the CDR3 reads TGCGCCAGCAGCCAAGATCCTGGAGGGGTGGGCACCGGGGAGCTGTTTTTT. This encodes CASSQDPGGVGTGELFF.